Sequencing of this TCR beta chain was carried out in a study of blood T cell repertoires in COVID-19. The table lists this clone with a count of one. Sequencing was performed with immunoSEQ multiplex PCR; in TCRdb, only in-frame clones are kept and a portion is missing. The sample includes approximately 100,000 clones, 70% to 90% of them seen just once. J lost 5 bases, V lost 4 bases, and 8 bases had no gene match. Per the germline V gene, CDR1 is LGHNA and CDR2 is YSLEER. This CDR3 region has 16 residues. The sample comprised peripheral blood. The V gene is TRBV4-3, the J gene TRBJ2-5, with 12 positions matching TRBD1. This TCR was sampled from a human donor in a cohort sampled during active COVID-19. CDR3 sequence: CASSRGTGGDRETQYF. The DNA of the CDR3 is TGCGCCAGCAGCCGCGGGACAGGGGGCGACCGGGAGACCCAGTACTTC.